The text below deals with one T cell receptor (beta chain). The clone's antigen remains unknown. There are no base qualities to consult, and no much larger clone falls within one base. The sample originates from a study of tumor T cells in aggressive B-cell lymphoma (dated by TCRdb to about 2017). Spanning cysteine to phenylalanine, the CDR3 consists of 15 amino acids. The kept DNA is CDR3 alone, 45 bases in frame from the first base. From V the trimming removes 4 bases and from J it removes 4 bases, while the gene matches leave 5 bases of the junction unaccounted for. CDR1 SEHNR and CDR2 FQNEAQ were looked up in the germline V gene (reference sequence). The library relied on the immunoSEQ multiplex PCR assay. What TCRdb holds here is the immuneACCESS table cut down to in-frame rearrangements. Part of the clones is not present; checked against another copy, under half of the missing clones reflect an unresolved V gene, and the others are unexplained. The sample yields approximately 12,000 clones; about 91% were counted once. The ten top clones hold 2% to 2.5% of the sample.

The sequence was obtained from an adult with diffuse large B cell lymphoma. Specimen: tumor tissue. The chain couples TRBV7-9 to TRBJ2-2; a stretch of 8 junction bases matches TRBD1. CDR3 loop: CASSSRTGSTGELFF. The DNA sequence is TGTGCCAGCAGCTCCAGGACAGGGAGCACCGGGGAGCTGTTTTTT.